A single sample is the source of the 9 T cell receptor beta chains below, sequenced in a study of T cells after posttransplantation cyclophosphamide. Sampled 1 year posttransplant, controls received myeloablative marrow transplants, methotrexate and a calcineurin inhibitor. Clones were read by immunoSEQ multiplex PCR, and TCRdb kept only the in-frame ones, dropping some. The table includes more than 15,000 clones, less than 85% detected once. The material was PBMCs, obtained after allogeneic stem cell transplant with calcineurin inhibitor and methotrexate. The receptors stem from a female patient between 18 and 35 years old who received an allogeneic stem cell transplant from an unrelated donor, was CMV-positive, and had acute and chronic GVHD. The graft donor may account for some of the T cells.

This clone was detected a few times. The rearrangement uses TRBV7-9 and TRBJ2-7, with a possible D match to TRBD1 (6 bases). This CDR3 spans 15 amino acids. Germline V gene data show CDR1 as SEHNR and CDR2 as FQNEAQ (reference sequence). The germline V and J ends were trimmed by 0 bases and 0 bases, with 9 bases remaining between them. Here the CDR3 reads CASSLARDNSYEQYF. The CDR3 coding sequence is TGTGCCAGCAGCTTAGCCCGGGACAACTCCTACGAGCAGTACTTC. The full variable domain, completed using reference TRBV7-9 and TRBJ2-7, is DTGVSQNPRHKITKRGQNVTFRCDPISEHNRLYWYRQTLGQGPEFLTYFQNEAQLEKSRLLSDRFSAERPKGSFSTLEIQRTEQGDSAMYLCASSLARDNSYEQYFGPGTRLTVT.

This CDR3 is CASSPHRTGELFF. The DNA for the CDR3 is TGCGCCAGCAGCCCCCACAGGACCGGGGAGCTGTTTTTT. This chain uses TRBV5-1 with TRBJ2-2; tentatively, D is TRBD1 (5 bases). CDR1 and CDR2 (germline): SGHRS, YFSETQ. The CDR3 totals 13 residues. V lost 4 bases and J lost 5, with 9 bases in between.

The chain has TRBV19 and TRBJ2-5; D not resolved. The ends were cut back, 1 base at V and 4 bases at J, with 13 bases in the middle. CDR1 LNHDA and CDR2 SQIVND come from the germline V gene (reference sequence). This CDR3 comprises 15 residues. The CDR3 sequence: CASSIALATAETQYF. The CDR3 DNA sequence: TGTGCCAGTAGTATAGCCCTGGCAACAGCAGAGACCCAGTACTTC.

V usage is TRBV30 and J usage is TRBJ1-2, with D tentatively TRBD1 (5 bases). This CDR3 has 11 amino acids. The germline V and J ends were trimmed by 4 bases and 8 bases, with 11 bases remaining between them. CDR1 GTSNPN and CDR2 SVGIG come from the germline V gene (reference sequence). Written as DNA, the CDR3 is TGTGCCTGGATGGGGGGAAGAGGCTACACCTTC. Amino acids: CAWMGGRGYTF.

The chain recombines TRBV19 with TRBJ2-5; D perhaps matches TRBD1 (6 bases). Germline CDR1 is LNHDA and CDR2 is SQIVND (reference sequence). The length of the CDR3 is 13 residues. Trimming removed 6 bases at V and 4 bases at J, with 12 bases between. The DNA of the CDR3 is TGTGCCAGTAGGGTTTCAGGGGTAGAGACCCAGTACTTC. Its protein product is CASRVSGVETQYF.

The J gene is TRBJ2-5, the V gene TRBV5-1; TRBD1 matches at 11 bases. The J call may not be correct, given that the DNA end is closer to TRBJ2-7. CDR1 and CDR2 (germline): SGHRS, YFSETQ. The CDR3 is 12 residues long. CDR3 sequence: CASRGQGVEQYF. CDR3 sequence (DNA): TGCGCCAGCAGGGGACAGGGGGTCGAGCAGTACTTC.

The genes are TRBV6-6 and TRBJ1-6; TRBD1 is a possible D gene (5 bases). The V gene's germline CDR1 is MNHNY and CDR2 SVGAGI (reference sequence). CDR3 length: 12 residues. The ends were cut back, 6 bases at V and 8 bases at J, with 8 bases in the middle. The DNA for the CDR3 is TGTGCCAGCAGCCGCAGGGATTCACCCCTCCACTTT. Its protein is CASSRRDSPLHF.

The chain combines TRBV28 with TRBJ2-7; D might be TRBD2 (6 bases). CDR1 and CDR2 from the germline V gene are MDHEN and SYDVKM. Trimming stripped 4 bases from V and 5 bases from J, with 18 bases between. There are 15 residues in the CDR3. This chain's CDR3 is CASSSPGRRENEQYF. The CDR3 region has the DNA TGTGCCAGCAGTTCCCCGGGGCGTCGGGAGAACGAGCAGTACTTC.

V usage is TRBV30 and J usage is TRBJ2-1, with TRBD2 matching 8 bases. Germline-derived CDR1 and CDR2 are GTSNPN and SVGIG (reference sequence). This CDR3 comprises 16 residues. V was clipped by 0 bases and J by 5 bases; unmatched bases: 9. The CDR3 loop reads CAWSVKVAGRHNEQFF. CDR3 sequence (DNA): TGTGCCTGGAGTGTGAAGGTAGCGGGAAGACACAATGAGCAGTTCTTC.